This TCR beta chain was recovered during a study of T cell responses to AZD1222 COVID-19 vaccine. Findings and limits, study-wide: Samples come after the peak T cell response, not at day 14. Just a handful of AZD1222 recipients tested seropositive at baseline. The CD4 TCRs associated with vaccination extended across spike and predominated at 160-218 and 743-854.

This CDR3 region has 14 residues. The germline V gene encodes CDR1 MNHEY and CDR2 SMNVEV (reference sequence). V was clipped by 4 bases and J by 5 bases, with 15 bases between them. The table came from immunoSEQ multiplex PCR; TCRdb's copy has only in-frame clones and leaves some out. This table has just over 65,000 clones, roughly 87% appearing once. Concerning this clone: Its antigen is not identified.

This chain connects TRBV27 to TRBJ2-7, with D perhaps being TRBD1 or TRBD2 (5 bases each). The sequence was obtained from an adult in good health. The input for sequencing was peripheral blood, taken on day 0 of AZD1222 vaccination. The CDR3: CASSYQGPGNEQYF. CDR3 nucleotides: TGTGCCAGCAGTTATCAGGGACCGGGGAACGAGCAGTACTTC.